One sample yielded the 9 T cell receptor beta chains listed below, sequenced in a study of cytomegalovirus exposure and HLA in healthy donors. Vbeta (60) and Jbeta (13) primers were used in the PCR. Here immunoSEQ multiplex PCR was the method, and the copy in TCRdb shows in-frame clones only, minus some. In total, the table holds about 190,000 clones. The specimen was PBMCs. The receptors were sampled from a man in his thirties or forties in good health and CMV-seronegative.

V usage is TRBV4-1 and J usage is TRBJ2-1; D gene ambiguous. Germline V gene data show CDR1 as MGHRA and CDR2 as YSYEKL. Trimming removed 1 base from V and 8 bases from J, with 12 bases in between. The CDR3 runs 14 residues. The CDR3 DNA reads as TGCGCCAGCAGCCAAGTCCGCGGCATGGATGAGCAGTTCTTC. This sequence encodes CASSQVRGMDEQFF.

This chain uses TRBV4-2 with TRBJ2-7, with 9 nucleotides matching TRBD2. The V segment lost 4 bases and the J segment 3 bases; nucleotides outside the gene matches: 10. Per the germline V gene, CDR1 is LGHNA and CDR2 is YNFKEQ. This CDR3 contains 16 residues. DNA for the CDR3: TGTGCCAGCAGCCCGGAGGAGCGGGAGGTTTACTACGAGCAGTACTTC. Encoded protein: CASSPEEREVYYEQYF.

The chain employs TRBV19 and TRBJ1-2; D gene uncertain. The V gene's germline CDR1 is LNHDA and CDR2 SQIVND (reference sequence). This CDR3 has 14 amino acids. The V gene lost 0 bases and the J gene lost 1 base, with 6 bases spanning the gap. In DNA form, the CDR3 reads TGTGCCAGTAGTATAGACGGAGGTAACTATGGCTACACCTTC. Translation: CASSIDGGNYGYTF.

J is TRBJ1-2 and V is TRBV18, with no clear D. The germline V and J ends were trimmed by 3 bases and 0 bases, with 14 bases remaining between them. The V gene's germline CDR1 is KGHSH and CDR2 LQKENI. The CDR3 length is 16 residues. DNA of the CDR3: TGTGCCAGCTCACCTGCCCTCAGTGGAGCTAACTATGGCTACACCTTC. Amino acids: CASSPALSGANYGYTF.

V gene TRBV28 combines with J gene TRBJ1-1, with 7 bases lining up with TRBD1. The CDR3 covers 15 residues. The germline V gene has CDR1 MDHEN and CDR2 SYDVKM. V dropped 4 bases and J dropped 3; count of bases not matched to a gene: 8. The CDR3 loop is CASSSRQGSDTEAFF. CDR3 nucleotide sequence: TGTGCCAGCAGTTCCCGACAGGGTAGTGACACTGAAGCTTTCTTT. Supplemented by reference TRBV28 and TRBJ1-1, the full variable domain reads DVKVTQSSRYLVKRTGEKVFLECVQDMDHENMFWYRQDPGLGLRLIYFSYDVKMKEKGDIPEGYSVSREKKERFSLILESASTNQTSMYLCASSSRQGSDTEAFFGQGTRLTVV.

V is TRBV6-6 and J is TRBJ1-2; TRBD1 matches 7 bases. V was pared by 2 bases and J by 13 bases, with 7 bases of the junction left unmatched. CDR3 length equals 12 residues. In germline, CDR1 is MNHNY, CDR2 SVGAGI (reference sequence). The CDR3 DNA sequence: TGTGCCAGCAGTTACACTGACAGGGATTCCACCTTC. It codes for CASSYTDRDSTF.

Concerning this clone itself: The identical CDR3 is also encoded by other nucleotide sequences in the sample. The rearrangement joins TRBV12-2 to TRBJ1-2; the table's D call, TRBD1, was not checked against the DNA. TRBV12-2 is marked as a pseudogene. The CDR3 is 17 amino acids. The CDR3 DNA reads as TGTGCAAGTCGCTTAGGTCGGGTAGGCAGGGTAAACTATGGCTACACCTTC. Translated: CASRLGRVGRVNYGYTF.

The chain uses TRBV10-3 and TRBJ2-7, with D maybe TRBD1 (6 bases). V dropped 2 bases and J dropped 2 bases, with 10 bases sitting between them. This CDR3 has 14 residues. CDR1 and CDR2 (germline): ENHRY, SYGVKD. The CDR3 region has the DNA TGTGCCATCAGTGAGCGGACAGAGACCTACGAGCAGTACTTC. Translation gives CAISERTETYEQYF.

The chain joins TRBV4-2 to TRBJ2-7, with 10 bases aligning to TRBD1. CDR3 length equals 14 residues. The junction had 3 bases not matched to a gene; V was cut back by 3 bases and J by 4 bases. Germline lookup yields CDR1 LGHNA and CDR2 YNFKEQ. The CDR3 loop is CASSHGQGEYEQYF. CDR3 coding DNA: TGTGCCAGCAGCCATGGACAGGGGGAATACGAGCAGTACTTC.